The entry that follows covers one TCR beta chain sequence. The data derive from a study of blood T cell repertoires in COVID-19. Study as a whole: There were acute and convalescent COVID-19 samples, and they came from the United States, Italy and Spain. T cells, B-cell-depleted T cells, or PBMCs supplied cDNA or gDNA.

J was trimmed by 7 bases and V by 0 bases; bases with no gene match: 7. Germline V CDR1 and CDR2: PRHDT, FYEKMQ (reference sequence). The CDR3 runs 16 residues. Produced via immunoSEQ multiplex PCR; TCRdb's table is partial and in-frame only. The sample has some 110,000 clones; approximately 80% are singletons. The sequence came from a woman between 65 and 79 years old with acute or convalescent COVID-19. This chain uses TRBV13 with TRBJ2-1; 9 positions agree with TRBD2. The sample consisted of peripheral blood. CDR3 residues: CASSLGGSGRGNEQFF. The DNA for the CDR3 is TGTGCCAGCAGCTTAGGCGGTAGCGGGAGAGGAAATGAGCAGTTCTTC. The full variable domain, completed using reference TRBV13 and TRBJ2-1, is AAGVIQSPRHLIKEKRETATLKCYPIPRHDTVYWYQQGPGQDPQFLISFYEKMQSDKGSIPDRFSAQQFSDYHSELNMSSLELGDSALYFCASSLGGSGRGNEQFFGPGTRLTVL.